This TCR beta chain was sequenced in a study of OX40 agonist ivuxolimab in advanced cancers. The table came from immunoSEQ multiplex PCR; TCRdb's copy has only in-frame clones and leaves some out. The sample lists fewer than 65,000 clones; about nine tenths were seen once. The CDR3 extends over 15 amino acids. Looked up from germline, CDR1 is SGHVS and CDR2 is FNYEAQ. Trimming cost V 3 bases and J 4 bases, with 15 bases left between them. The receptor's source is an adult with an advanced solid tumor such as melanoma, head and neck, liver or kidney cancer. The rearrangement links TRBV7-6 to TRBJ1-1, with no clear D. The specimen comprised CD4+ or CD8+ T cells sorted from blood, sampled in a trial of the OX40 agonist ivuxolimab. CDR3 in amino acids: CASSLGLGRVTEAFF. CDR3 DNA sequence: TGTGCCAGCAGCTTGGGGTTAGGGAGGGTCACTGAAGCTTTCTTT.